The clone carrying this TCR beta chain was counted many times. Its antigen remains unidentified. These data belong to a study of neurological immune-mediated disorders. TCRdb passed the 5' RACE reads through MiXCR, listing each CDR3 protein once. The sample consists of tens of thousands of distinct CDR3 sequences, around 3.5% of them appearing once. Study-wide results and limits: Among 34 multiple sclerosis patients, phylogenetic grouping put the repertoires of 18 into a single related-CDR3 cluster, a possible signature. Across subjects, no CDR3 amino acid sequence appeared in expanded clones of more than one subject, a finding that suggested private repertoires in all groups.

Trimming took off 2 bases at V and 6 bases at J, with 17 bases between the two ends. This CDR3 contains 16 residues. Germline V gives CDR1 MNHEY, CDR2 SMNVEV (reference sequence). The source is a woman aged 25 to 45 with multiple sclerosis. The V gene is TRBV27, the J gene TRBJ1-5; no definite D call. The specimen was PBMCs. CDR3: CASSLQSPRSGQPQHF. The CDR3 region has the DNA TGTGCCAGCAGTTTACAGTCTCCGCGTAGCGGTCAGCCCCAGCATTTT.